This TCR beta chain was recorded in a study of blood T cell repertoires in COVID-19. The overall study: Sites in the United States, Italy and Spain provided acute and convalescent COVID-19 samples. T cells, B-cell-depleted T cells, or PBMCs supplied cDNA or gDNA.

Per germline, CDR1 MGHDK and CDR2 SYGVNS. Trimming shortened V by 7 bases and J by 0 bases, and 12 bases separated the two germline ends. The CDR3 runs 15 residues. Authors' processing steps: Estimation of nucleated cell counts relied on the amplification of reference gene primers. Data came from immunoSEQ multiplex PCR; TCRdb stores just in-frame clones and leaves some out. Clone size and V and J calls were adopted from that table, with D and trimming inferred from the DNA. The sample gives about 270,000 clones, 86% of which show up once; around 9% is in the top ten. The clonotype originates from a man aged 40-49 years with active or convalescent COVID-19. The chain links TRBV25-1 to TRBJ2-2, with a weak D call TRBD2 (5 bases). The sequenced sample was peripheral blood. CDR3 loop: CASTRSGTNTGELFF. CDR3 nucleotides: TGTGCCAGCACGAGAAGCGGTACGAACACCGGGGAGCTGTTTTTT.